This TCR beta chain was recorded in a study of cytomegalovirus exposure and HLA in healthy donors. Study outcomes and limitations: It was taken for granted in presence/absence analyses that sequencing depth across donors was roughly uniform. The CMV antigen specificity of a few CMV-associated chains was confirmed through in vitro analysis. In a later analysis, CMV-associated beta chains were mostly HLA-associated, it appeared. The classifier reportedly diagnosed cytomegalovirus status with high specificity and sensitivity.

A word on this clone: Its antigen is still unknown. One end of the junction does not line up with germline, which may come from a read error. Other nucleotide sequences from this sample produce the same CDR3.

Amplification used 60 Vbeta primers and 13 Jbeta primers. Produced via immunoSEQ multiplex PCR; TCRdb's table is partial and in-frame only. The sample lists 140,000 to 150,000 clones; around 84% were seen once. Sample: PBMCs. This TCR came from a man aged 40-55 years in good health and CMV-seropositive.

CDR3 sequence (DNA): TGCGCCAGCAGTGGACATACTAATGAAAAACTGTTTTTT. It codes for CASSGHTNEKLFF. The V gene is TRBV27, the J gene TRBJ1-4; possibly TRBD1 for D (5 bases). The CDR3 consists of 13 residues. CDR1 and CDR2 (germline): MNHEY, SMNVEV (reference sequence).